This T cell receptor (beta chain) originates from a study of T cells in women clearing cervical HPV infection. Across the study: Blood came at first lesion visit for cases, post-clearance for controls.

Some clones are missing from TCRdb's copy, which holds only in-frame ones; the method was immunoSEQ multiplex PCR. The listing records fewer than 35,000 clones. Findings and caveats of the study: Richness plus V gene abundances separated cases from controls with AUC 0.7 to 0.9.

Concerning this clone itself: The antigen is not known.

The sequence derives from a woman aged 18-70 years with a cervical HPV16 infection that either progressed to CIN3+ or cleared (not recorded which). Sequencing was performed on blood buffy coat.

The CDR3 bases that were read are TGCAGTGCTAGAGGGCTAGCGGGAGGGACCAAGGACTACAATGAG. Protein sequence: CSARGLAGGTKDYNE. The CDR3 reads in full as CSARGLAGGTKDYNEQFF. The chain is built from TRBV20-1 and TRBJ2-1, with 12 positions matching TRBD2. The read terminates 3 residues ahead of where the CDR3 ends, so the germline J gene completes it. Looked up from germline, CDR1 is DFQATT and CDR2 is SNEGSKA (reference sequence). The CDR3 is made up of 18 amino acids. After removal of 1 base from V and 3 bases from J, the junction contained 10 bases not matched to a gene.